This T cell receptor (beta chain) was identified in a study of Graves' ophthalmopathy and Graves' hyperthyroidism. General study results and limits: Most thyroid clonotypes with frequency above 0.001 were detected in blood too. Sensitivity of about 70% and specificity of roughly 78% were achieved by the model that predicted ophthalmopathy progression.

Remarks on this clonotype: Its target is unknown.

The authors amplified TCR beta CDR3 regions from RNA transcripts. First-round RT-PCR employed HTBI primers, with a second-round multiplex PCR after it. Each CDR3 protein is one row after TCRdb ran MiXCR on the multiplex PCR reads. The sample gives around 1,200,000 distinct CDR3 sequences, about two fifths of which show up once; 11% is in the top ten. New diagnoses, under 2 months' duration, and ages 18 to 65 characterized the hyperthyroidism patients. This CDR3 has 14 amino acids. CDR1 is DFQATT, CDR2 SNEGSKA, per germline (reference sequence). The V gene lost 3 bases and the J gene lost 4 bases, with 15 bases spanning the gap.

The gene calls are TRBV20-1 and TRBJ1-2, with no clear D. The sample consisted of peripheral blood or thyroid tissue (not recorded which). The receptor's source is an adult man with Graves' hyperthyroidism. CDR3 protein: CSASAGRVTYGYTF. The CDR3 nucleotides are TGCAGTGCTAGTGCTGGGAGGGTGACCTATGGCTACACCTTC.